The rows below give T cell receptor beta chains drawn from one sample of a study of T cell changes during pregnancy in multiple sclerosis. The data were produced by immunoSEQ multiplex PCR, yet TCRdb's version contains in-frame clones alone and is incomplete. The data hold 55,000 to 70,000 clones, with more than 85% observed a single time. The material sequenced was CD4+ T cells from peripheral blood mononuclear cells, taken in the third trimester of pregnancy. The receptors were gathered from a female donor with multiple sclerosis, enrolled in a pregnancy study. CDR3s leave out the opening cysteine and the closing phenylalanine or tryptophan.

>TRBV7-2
ASSPWSGATTTQY
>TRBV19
ASMGGAADQETQY
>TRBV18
ASSPPGQSSTDTQY
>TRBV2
ASSPGQGNTEAF
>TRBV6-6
ASSYMGWGDGYT
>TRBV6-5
ASSYFPTVPYEQY
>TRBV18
ASSQGVSTDTQY
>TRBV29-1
SVAGTSGYEQY
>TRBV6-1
ASSWTGIGTEAF
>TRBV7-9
ASSSDRAGETQY
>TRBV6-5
ASSYSTSGHYEQY
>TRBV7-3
ASSWGDRGSTDTQY
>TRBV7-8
ASSARTGTEY
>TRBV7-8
ASSLAHRNTEAF
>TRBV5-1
ASSPSGSVDTQY
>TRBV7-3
ASSLDSGTQY
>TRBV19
ASTSPGQGAEAF
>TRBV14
ASSQVMGGTEAF
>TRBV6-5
ASSDTGYGYT
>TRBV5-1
ASSLMAPTYPNTEAF
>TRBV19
ASSIQGGDETQY
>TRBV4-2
ASSQVKARGSDIQY
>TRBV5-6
ASSSRTGGAGGYT
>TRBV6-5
ASSYGGGAGETQY
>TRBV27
ASRTGLYQPQH
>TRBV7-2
ASSPNMGTAGNTIY
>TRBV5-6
ANSLERAGNTGELF
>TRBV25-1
ASSGAYNEQF
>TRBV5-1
ASSPSTGGVEKLF
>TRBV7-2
ASRLKRESPEQY
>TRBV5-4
ASSDRSGDYEQY
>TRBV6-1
ASSEERGYNSPLH
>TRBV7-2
ASSLPSNTEAF
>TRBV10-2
ASSRGGSYNEQF
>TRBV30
AWSVVLDSPLH
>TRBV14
ASSQLLIGYEQY
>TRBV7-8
ASSYPGELNTEAF
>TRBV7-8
ASSLRQGNTGELF
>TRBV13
ASSFLAGGPNEQF
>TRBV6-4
ASSPETGNYGYT
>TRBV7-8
ASSPSIPGTPLH
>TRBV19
ASRIGQGVRDTEAF